The 20 T cell receptor beta chains given below trace back to one sample, sequenced in a study of Ad26.COV2.S vaccination and SARS-CoV-2 variants. Method: immunoSEQ multiplex PCR; TCRdb's copy keeps in-frame clones and lacks some. The sample lists around 250,000 clones, 87% occurring once. Treatment meaning: some 20 received Ad26.COV2.S at low or high dose, single or two shots; roughly 5 received placebo; per-sample allocation not given. Samples came from day 63 after the first vaccine or placebo injection. The starting material was peripheral blood, obtained in a trial of Ad26.COV2.S vaccine versus placebo. These receptors were taken from a person between 18 and 60 years old who received the Ad26.COV2.S COVID-19 vaccine or a placebo.

The chain is built from TRBV4-2 and TRBJ2-5; the match to TRBD1 covers 7 bases. Germline CDR1 LGHNA, CDR2 YNFKEQ. The CDR3 extends over 15 amino acids. V trimming: 1 base; J trimming: 5 bases; junction bases outside the gene matches: 7. The CDR3 is CASSQVQGYRETQYF. The CDR3 DNA follows: TGTGCCAGCAGCCAAGTACAGGGGTATAGGGAGACCCAGTACTTC.

The CDR3: CASSPPATNTEAFF. CDR3 nucleotides: TGTGCCAGCAGTCCGCCTGCTACCAACACTGAAGCTTTCTTT. The rearrangement joins TRBV6-6 to TRBJ1-1; D is unresolved. CDR1 is MNHNY, CDR2 SVGAGI, per germline (reference sequence). The V end lost 5 bases, the J end lost 2 bases, and 12 bases lay between the germline ends. The CDR3 runs 14 residues.

The chain has TRBV5-1 and TRBJ1-2; 9 bases are shared with TRBD1. Looked up from germline, CDR1 is SGHRS and CDR2 is YFSETQ. Trimming removed 8 bases from V and 2 bases from J; junction bases left unmatched: 10. There are 15 residues in the CDR3. In DNA form, the CDR3 reads TGCGCCAGTGGACAGGGGATAAGTAACAACTATGGCTACACCTTC. It yields the protein CASGQGISNNYGYTF.

The chain combines TRBV5-4 with TRBJ2-7, with 10 bases identical to TRBD2. V gave up 4 bases and J gave up 0 bases; unmatched junction bases: 1. The length of the CDR3 is 14 residues. Germline V gene data show CDR1 as SGHNT and CDR2 as YYREEE (reference sequence). CDR3 DNA sequence: TGTGCCAGCAGCCCTAGCGGGAGCTCCTACGAGCAGTACGTC. It is translated as CASSPSGSSYEQYV.

This clone has more than one count but fewer than ten. The sample has other DNA sequences that encode this CDR3 too. The rearrangement uses TRBV7-2 and TRBJ2-3; D uncertain. Trimming left V 2 bases short and J 2 bases short, with 2 bases between. The CDR3 has 12 amino acids. Germline values: CDR1 SGHTA, CDR2 FQGNSA. The DNA of the CDR3 is TGTGCCAGCAGCTTATACACAGATACGCAGTATTTT. It encodes CASSLYTDTQYF.

This clone was seen a single time. The V gene is TRBV30, the J gene TRBJ2-7; maybe TRBD1 (5 bases). The V gene lost 0 bases and the J gene lost 4 bases, with 10 bases spanning the gap. The CDR3 consists of 13 residues. The germline gives CDR1 GTSNPN, CDR2 SVGIG (reference sequence). The CDR3: CAWSVSQGYEQYV. DNA of the CDR3: TGTGCCTGGAGTGTATCTCAGGGTTACGAGCAGTACGTC.

The chain has TRBV4-2 and TRBJ2-1; tentative D call: TRBD2 (6 bases). V was cut by 6 bases and J by 0 bases, with 15 bases left in between. The CDR3 runs 16 residues. Germline CDR1 is LGHNA and CDR2 is YNFKEQ. The chain's CDR3 is CASREGLQSSYNEQFF. The CDR3 DNA reads as TGTGCCAGCAGAGAGGGACTGCAGAGCTCCTACAATGAGCAGTTCTTC.

This clone was picked up one time. The V gene is TRBV5-5, the J gene TRBJ2-7, with D uncertain. This CDR3 contains 12 residues. V lost 1 base to trimming and J lost 6 bases, with 8 bases between them. In germline, CDR1 is SGHKS, CDR2 YYEKEE (reference sequence). CDR3 region: CASSLTGSEQYF. The CDR3 nucleotides are TGTGCCAGCAGCTTGACTGGTTCCGAGCAGTACTTC. Full variable domain (rest looked up from reference TRBV5-5 and TRBJ2-7): DAGVTQSPTHLIKTRGQQVTLRCSPISGHKSVSWYQQVLGQGPQFIFQYYEKEERGRGNFPDRFSARQFPNYSSELNVNALLLGDSALYLCASSLTGSEQYFGPGTRLTVT.

The J gene is TRBJ1-1, the V gene TRBV2, with D perhaps TRBD1 (5 bases). Germline CDR1 and CDR2: SNHLY and FYNNEI. V lost 6 bases to trimming and J lost 1 base, with 15 bases between them. The CDR3 is made up of 15 amino acids. CDR3 bases: TGTGCCAGCAGCGAGATCCAGGGAAGGAACACTGAAGCTTTCTTT. Translation: CASSEIQGRNTEAFF.

The DNA of the CDR3 is TGTGCCAGCGGACTAGCGGGGGGGAAAGAGACCCAGTACTTC. Residues: CASGLAGGKETQYF. This chain links TRBV7-3 with TRBJ2-5; 15 nucleotides align to TRBD2. Germline V gene sequence: CDR1 SGHTA, CDR2 FQGTGA. The CDR3 loop spans 14 amino acids. V lost 8 bases and J lost 3; bases outside the gene matches: 1.

The chain combines TRBV4-3 with TRBJ2-6; TRBD1 matches 7 bases. The CDR3 is made up of 18 amino acids. The ends lost 4 bases at V and 0 bases at J; junction bases unmatched: 9. Per germline, CDR1 LGHNA and CDR2 YSLEER. CDR3 loop: CASSRSGQFISGANVLTF. In DNA, the CDR3 is TGCGCCAGCAGCCGTTCGGGACAGTTCATCTCTGGGGCCAACGTCCTGACTTTC.

This chain uses TRBV15 with TRBJ1-4; no reliable D call. The germline V and J ends were trimmed by 8 bases and 5 bases, with 9 bases remaining between them. Looked up from germline, CDR1 is LNHNV and CDR2 is YYDKDF (reference sequence). This CDR3 has 12 amino acids. The CDR3 spells CATSGTNEKLFF. The CDR3 DNA follows: TGTGCCACCTCCGGAACCAATGAAAAACTGTTTTTT.

This clone was observed a few times. The chain links TRBV7-2 to TRBJ1-3; D gene unclear. The CDR3 length is 12 residues. Trimming removed 5 bases at V and 3 bases at J, with 5 bases between. The germline V gene has CDR1 SGHTA and CDR2 FQGNSA. This CDR3 is CASSRNGNTIYF. In nucleotides, the CDR3 is TGTGCCAGCAGCCGGAATGGAAACACCATATATTTT.

This chain connects TRBV5-6 to TRBJ1-2; TRBD1 matches 7 bases. Germline assignment: CDR1 SGHDT and CDR2 YYEEEE. The ends lost 4 bases at V and 3 bases at J; junction bases unmatched: 9. The CDR3 sequence is 15 residues long. The CDR3 DNA sequence: TGTGCCAGCAGCCCTGGAATCAGGGGGTACTATGGCTACACCTTC. This encodes CASSPGIRGYYGYTF.

The V gene is TRBV19, the J gene TRBJ1-3; D is uncertain. The V gene's germline CDR1 is LNHDA and CDR2 SQIVND (reference sequence). V was pared by 9 bases and J by 4 bases, with 13 bases between. The CDR3 covers 13 residues. DNA of the CDR3: TGTGCCAGCAGCCACGTGGTCGGAAACACCATATATTTT. Protein: CASSHVVGNTIYF.

This chain joins TRBV11-3 and TRBJ2-3; D is unclear. Germline assignment: CDR1 SGHNT and CDR2 YENEEA. This CDR3 region has 15 residues. The V gene lost 3 bases and the J gene lost 0 bases, with 10 bases spanning the gap. CDR3 residues: CASSLGLHSTDTQYF. In nucleotides, the CDR3 is TGTGCCAGCAGCTTGGGCCTGCATAGCACAGATACGCAGTATTTT.

A word on this clone: One end of the junction is discordant with germline, which a read error may explain. The chain couples TRBV5-1 to TRBJ1-1; tentative D call: TRBD1 (6 bases). CDR3 length: 12 residues. Germline V gene lookup returns CDR1 SGHRS and CDR2 YFSETQ. The CDR3 protein is CASSLIGGGPIF. The DNA for the CDR3 is TGCGCCAGCAGCTTGATTGGAGGGGGACCGATCTTT.

The V gene is TRBV6-5, the J gene TRBJ1-4; perhaps TRBD1 as D (5 bases). The germline CDR1 and CDR2 sequences are MNHEY and SVGAGI. The CDR3 totals 15 residues. The V gene lost 4 bases and the J gene lost 5 bases, with 14 bases spanning the gap. The chain's CDR3 is CASSFARASNEKLFF. The CDR3 DNA is TGTGCCAGCAGTTTTGCCAGGGCGTCCAATGAAAAACTGTTTTTT.

This clone has more than one count but fewer than ten. This chain joins TRBV4-1 and TRBJ2-4; tentative D call: TRBD1 (5 bases). The germline gives CDR1 MGHRA, CDR2 YSYEKL. The CDR3 runs to 16 residues. V was pared by 1 base and J by 4 bases, with 14 bases between. CDR3 DNA sequence: TGCGCCAGCAGCCAAGCTCCCTTGAGGACAAAAAACATTCAGTACTTC. Residues: CASSQAPLRTKNIQYF.

This rearrangement joins TRBV6-2 or TRBV6-3 to TRBJ1-2, with D maybe TRBD1 (5 bases). The CDR3 spans 14 residues. Germline CDR1 MNHEY, CDR2 SVGEGT. Trimming took 2 bases from V and 8 from J, leaving 15 bases between them. In DNA, the CDR3 is TGTGCCAGCAGTTACCAGGGTATAACAGGCGGCTACACCTTC. Its translation: CASSYQGITGGYTF.